Listed below are T cell receptor beta chains from one sample, sequenced in a study of CD8 T cells in ankylosing spondylitis. TCRdb reprocessed the 5' RACE reads via MiXCR and lists one record per CDR3 protein. The sample carries approximately 250,000 distinct CDR3 sequences, roughly 8.2% recorded once. The sample consisted of blood, either unsorted or a sorted T cell fraction (not recorded which). The receptors were gathered from a female donor with ankylosing spondylitis or in good health (not recorded which). CDR3s include the opening cysteine and the closing phenylalanine or tryptophan. D genes are given only for firm matches. Rows give clone size only sometimes, using once, few, many, or a class for an expanded clone.

>NA|many|TRBJ1-2|TRBV21-1
CASQQGVCYTF
TGTGCCAGCCAACAGGGGGTATGCTACACCTTC
>NA|many|TRBJ2-7|TRBV2
CASRKDSLYEQYF
TGTGCCAGCAGGAAGGACAGCCTCTACGAGCAGTACTTC
>NA|NA|TRBJ1-2|TRBV19
CATRRALYGYTF
TGTGCCACCAGGAGGGCCCTCTATGGCTACACCTTC
>TRBD2|NA|TRBJ2-5|TRBV11-2
CASSFLGTSEGGKTQYF
TGTGCCAGCAGCTTCCTTGGCACTAGCGAGGGTGGCAAGACCCAGTACTTC
>NA|many|TRBJ2-3|TRBV11-2
CASSLDSVAEDTQYF
TGTGCCAGCAGCTTAGACAGCGTCGCGGAAGATACGCAGTATTTT
>TRBD1|many|TRBJ2-1|TRBV28
CASTWGQGAFNEQFF
TGTGCCAGCACTTGGGGGCAGGGGGCTTTCAATGAGCAGTTCTTC
>NA|many|TRBJ2-5|TRBV20-1
CSAGETGWETQYF
TGCAGTGCTGGGGAAACCGGGTGGGAGACCCAGTACTTC
>TRBD2|many|TRBJ2-5|TRBV4-2
CASSQVLAGQETQYF
TGTGCCAGCAGCCAAGTACTAGCGGGGCAAGAGACCCAGTACTTC
>TRBD1|NA|TRBJ2-7|TRBV29-1
CSVEGGTGDEQYF
TGCAGCGTTGAGGGGGGGACAGGGGACGAGCAGTACTTC
>NA|few|TRBJ2-7|TRBV7-9
CASSPGRDEQYF
TGTGCCAGCAGCCCCGGGCGCGACGAGCAGTACTTC
>TRBD2|many|TRBJ2-1|TRBV28
CASRKGGRGSSYNEQFF
TGTGCCAGCCGGAAGGGCGGGAGGGGGAGCTCCTACAATGAGCAGTTCTTC
>NA|many|TRBJ2-1|TRBV5-1
CASSLDYSSYNEQFF
TGCGCCAGCAGCTTGGACTACTCGTCCTACAATGAGCAGTTCTTC
>NA|many|TRBJ1-5|TRBV4-3
CASSQVRGDGQPQHF
TGCGCCAGCAGCCAAGTAAGGGGGGACGGTCAGCCCCAGCATTTT
>NA|many|TRBJ1-1|TRBV30
CAWIPRGDTEAFF
TGTGCCTGGATCCCCCGAGGGGACACTGAAGCTTTCTTT
>TRBD2|many|TRBJ2-1|TRBV3-1
CASSQRTSGGSYNEQFF
TGTGCCAGCAGCCAAAGGACTAGCGGGGGGTCCTACAATGAGCAGTTCTTC
>TRBD1|many|TRBJ2-3|TRBV29-1
CSVRGQGTLTQYF
TGCAGCGTCCGGGGACAGGGAACCCTTACGCAGTATTTT
>NA|many|TRBJ1-5|TRBV20-1
CSASRVVNQPQHF
TGCAGTGCTAGCAGGGTTGTTAATCAGCCCCAGCATTTT
>NA|many|TRBJ2-3|TRBV7-7
CASSFGPSGDTQYF
TGTGCCAGCAGCTTTGGCCCGTCAGGGGATACGCAGTATTTT
>TRBD2|many|TRBJ2-1|TRBV7-8
CASSLDRLAEEGNEQFF
TGTGCCAGCAGCTTAGACAGGCTAGCGGAGGAGGGGAATGAGCAGTTCTTC
>TRBD2|many|TRBJ2-4|TRBV13
CASSPGGAGNIQYF
TGTGCCAGCAGTCCGGGGGGGGCCGGAAACATTCAGTACTTC
>NA|NA|TRBJ1-4|TRBV12-3/TRBV12-4
CASSANGATNEKLFF
TGTGCCAGCAGTGCCAACGGTGCAACTAATGAAAAACTGTTTTTT
>NA|many|TRBJ2-1|TRBV12-3/TRBV12-4
CASSFDDEQFF
TGTGCCAGCAGTTTTGATGATGAGCAGTTCTTC
>NA|NA|TRBJ2-7|TRBV7-2
CASSLGGGVSNEQYF
TGTGCCAGCAGCTTAGGAGGTGGGGTTTCCAACGAGCAGTACTTC
>TRBD1|many|TRBJ1-2|TRBV4-3
CASSQARWTGQKGYTF
TGCGCCAGCAGCCAAGCCCGTTGGACAGGGCAAAAAGGCTACACCTTC
>TRBD2|many|TRBJ2-1|TRBV7-2
CASSKGLAGREGEQFF
TGTGCCAGCAGTAAGGGACTAGCGGGACGAGAAGGTGAGCAGTTCTTC
>TRBD2|once|TRBJ2-2|TRBV18
CASSPQAGGDTGELFF
TGTGCCAGCTCACCACAAGCGGGAGGGGACACCGGGGAGCTGTTTTTT
>NA|NA|TRBJ2-3|TRBV20-1
CSAKEDAHTQYF
TGCAGTGCTAAGGAAGACGCACATACGCAGTATTTT
>NA|many|TRBJ1-1|TRBV21-1
CASSKEPPSEAFF
TGTGCCAGCAGCAAAGAACCTCCTTCTGAAGCTTTCTTT
>NA|many|TRBJ1-1|TRBV7-3
CASSLRGSAEAFF
TGTGCCAGCAGCTTAAGGGGAAGCGCTGAAGCTTTCTTT
>NA|many|TRBJ2-6|TRBV18
CASSPDIRPGANVLTF
TGTGCCAGCTCACCGGACATCAGACCTGGGGCCAACGTCCTGACTTTC
>NA|few|TRBJ1-3|TRBV29-1
CSVEAITSGNTIYF
TGCAGCGTTGAAGCCATCACCTCTGGAAACACCATATATTTT
>TRBD1|few|TRBJ1-5|TRBV7-2
CASSDRGGQPQHF
TGTGCCAGCAGCGACAGGGGCGGTCAGCCCCAGCATTTT
>TRBD2|many|TRBJ2-7|TRBV30
CAWSVGAGEYEQYF
TGTGCCTGGAGTGTGGGAGCGGGGGAATACGAGCAGTACTTC
>TRBD1|many|TRBJ2-1|TRBV6-2/TRBV6-3
CASSYLGSQGAIDEQFF
TGTGCCAGCAGTTATTTAGGGTCGCAGGGGGCGATCGATGAGCAGTTCTTC
>NA|few|TRBJ2-5|TRBV7-8
CASSESGQIQETQYF
TGTGCCAGCAGCGAGAGCGGGCAGATCCAAGAGACCCAGTACTTC
>TRBD2|many|TRBJ2-1|TRBV20-1
CSASPASGRDNEQFF
TGCAGTGCTAGCCCGGCTAGCGGGAGGGATAATGAGCAGTTCTTC
>TRBD2|many|TRBJ2-1|TRBV4-3
CASSQDGLAENEQFF
TGCGCCAGCAGCCAAGATGGACTAGCGGAGAATGAGCAGTTCTTC
>NA|many|TRBJ1-5|TRBV6-5
CASSYSPAGANQPQHF
TGTGCCAGCAGTTACTCCCCGGCAGGGGCCAATCAGCCCCAGCATTTT
>NA|NA|TRBJ2-7|TRBV2
CASRAGTVGGEQYF
TGTGCCAGCAGAGCCGGGACAGTCGGGGGCGAGCAGTACTTC
>NA|many|TRBJ2-7|TRBV3-1
CASSQGMTGRYEQYF
TGTGCCAGCAGCCAAGGGATGACAGGGAGGTACGAGCAGTACTTC
>NA|many|TRBJ2-7|TRBV7-9
CASSSSGRTEQYF
TGTGCCAGCAGCTCATCGGGACGGACGGAGCAGTACTTC
>NA|many|TRBJ1-3|TRBV7-2
CASSSEASSGNTIYF
TGTGCCAGCAGCTCCGAAGCGAGCTCTGGAAACACCATATATTTT
>TRBD1|few|TRBJ1-4|TRBV6-1
CASRLSGTGGEKLFF
TGTGCCAGCAGGCTATCCGGGACAGGGGGCGAAAAACTGTTTTTT
>TRBD2|many|TRBJ2-1|TRBV11-3
CASSPGLVSYNEQFF
TGTGCCAGCAGCCCCGGACTAGTCTCCTACAATGAGCAGTTCTTC